These T cell receptor beta chains were read from a single sample in a study of shared clonotypes between healthy human individuals. The data were produced by immunoSEQ multiplex PCR, yet TCRdb's version contains in-frame clones alone and is incomplete. The table records hundreds of thousands of clones, approximately 92% of them present only once. The source material was naive CD8+ T cells sorted from blood. These receptors were taken from a man younger than 45 in good health. Both conserved end residues are part of each CDR3. Each record gives: J gene, V gene, clone size, D gene, CDR3 DNA, CDR3 protein. The D gene is left open where the match is weak. Some rows have no size entry. The others give once, few or many, or a class for an expanded clone.

>TRBJ2-7|TRBV2|-|TRBD1
TGTGCCAGCAGTGAAGATTTAGGGGGCGCGTACGAGCAGTACTTC
CASSEDLGGAYEQYF
>TRBJ2-1|TRBV4-3|-|TRBD2
TGCGCCAGCAGCCAAGATGGTACTAGCGGCTACAATGAGCAGTTCTTC
CASSQDGTSGYNEQFF
>TRBJ2-7|TRBV5-4|-|TRBD2
TGTGCCAGCAGCGGTACAGGGACTAGCGGGAATTACGAGCAGTACTTC
CASSGTGTSGNYEQYF
>TRBJ2-5|TRBV29-1|-|-
TGCAGTGGGTTGGGAACAGAGACCCAGTACTTC
CSGLGTETQYF
>TRBJ2-7|TRBV9|-|-
TGTGCCAGCAGCGAAGGGACTTTGAGCTCCTACGAGCAGTACTTC
CASSEGTLSSYEQYF
>TRBJ2-1|TRBV6-5|-|TRBD1
TGTGCCAGCAGTACCGGGACAGGGCATTACAATGAGCAGTTCTTC
CASSTGTGHYNEQFF
>TRBJ1-5|TRBV20-1|few|-
TGCAGTGCTAGAGGGGATCAGCCCCAGCATTTT
CSARGDQPQHF
>TRBJ2-1|TRBV27|-|-
TGTGCCAGCAGTCCTCTGTGGGAGAGCTCCTACAATGAGCAGTTCTTC
CASSPLWESSYNEQFF
>TRBJ2-1|TRBV29-1|-|TRBD2
TGCAGCGCCCAGCGGGAGTCCTACAATGAGCAGTTCTTC
CSAQRESYNEQFF
>TRBJ2-3|TRBV6-1|-|TRBD2
TGTGCCAGCAGTGAAAGGGCGGGAGGATCGGCAGATACGCAGTATTTT
CASSERAGGSADTQYF
>TRBJ2-1|TRBV19|-|TRBD2
TGTGCCAGTAGTATAATGGCGGGGGGGACCCACAATGAGCAGTTCTTC
CASSIMAGGTHNEQFF
>TRBJ1-1|TRBV27|-|TRBD1
TGTGCCAGCAGTCCCGGGACAGAGATCATGAACACTGAAGCTTTCTTT
CASSPGTEIMNTEAFF
>TRBJ2-7|TRBV29-1|-|-
TGCAGCGTTGAGGGGTCTAGCGACTACGAGCAGTACTTC
CSVEGSSDYEQYF
>TRBJ2-2|TRBV11-1|-|-
TGTGCCAGCAGCCCGTGGTCAGGGGAGCTGTTTTTT
CASSPWSGELFF
>TRBJ2-7|TRBV2|-|TRBD1
TGTGCCAGCAGAACGGGACAGGGTATCAACGAGCAGTACTTC
CASRTGQGINEQYF
>TRBJ2-7|TRBV7-8|-|TRBD2
TGTGCCAGCAGCGAAACTAGCGGGAGTCTCTACGAGCAGTACTTC
CASSETSGSLYEQYF
>TRBJ2-3|TRBV7-9|-|TRBD2
TGTGCCAGCAGTTGGACTAGCGCACTCACAGATACGCAGTATTTT
CASSWTSALTDTQYF
>TRBJ2-2|TRBV10-3|-|-
TGTGCCATCAGTGAGGCAGGGAACACCGGGGAGCTGTTTTTT
CAISEAGNTGELFF
>TRBJ1-2|TRBV9|-|-
TGTGCCAGTGGTTGGACACCAGTCTATGGCTACACCTTC
CASGWTPVYGYTF
>TRBJ2-5|TRBV9|-|-
TGTGCCAGCAGCGTCGAAGGGGCTAATCAAGAGACCCAGTACTTC
CASSVEGANQETQYF
>TRBJ2-1|TRBV7-6|once|TRBD2
TGTGCCAGCAGCTTAGGTACCCTAGCGGGGATCTCCTACAATGAGCAGTTCTTC
CASSLGTLAGISYNEQFF
>TRBJ2-6|TRBV19|-|-
TGTGCCAGTAGTATAATCCGCACAGCGGCTGGGGCCAACGTCCTGACTTTC
CASSIIRTAAGANVLTF